The 28 T cell receptor beta chains below all came from one sample that was sequenced in a study of Ad26.COV2.S vaccination and SARS-CoV-2 variants listed by TCRdb under 2021. The sample's time point label, in plain terms: individuals recovered from natural SARS-CoV-2 infection. Library preparation employed the immunoSEQ multiplex PCR assay. TCRdb stores this immuneACCESS table with in-frame sequences only. Part of the clones is absent; in the studies checked, under half of the shortfall reflects unresolved V genes, and no reason is known for the rest. For this sample the table gives about 180,000 clones, of which around 85% were detected only once. Clones ranked in the top ten supply 5% to 7% of the sample. The sample consisted of peripheral blood, taken after recovery from COVID-19. The receptors shown here come from a human donor who had recovered from COVID-19.

The rearrangement joins TRBV6-6 to TRBJ2-7, with 11 bases lining up with TRBD1. CDR1 MNHNY and CDR2 SVGAGI come from the germline V gene (reference sequence). CDR3 length: 14 residues. V lost 4 bases to trimming and J lost 6 bases; unmatched junction nucleotides: 5. CDR3 sequence: CASSLRTGGAEQYF. The CDR3 nucleotides are TGTGCCAGCAGTTTACGGACAGGGGGCGCCGAGCAGTACTTC.

The rearrangement joins TRBV6-2 or TRBV6-3 to TRBJ1-4; possible D gene TRBD1, 5 bases. The CDR3 is 16 amino acids. In germline, CDR1 is MNHEY, CDR2 SVGEGT. Trimming removed 5 bases from V and 10 bases from J, with 23 bases in between. The CDR3 loop is CASSPSGTGQEGKLFF. CDR3 in DNA: TGTGCCAGCAGTCCGTCCGGGACCGGGCAAGAAGGAAAACTGTTTTTT.

The V and J genes are TRBV5-4 and TRBJ1-3; D unclear. V lost 0 bases and J lost 3, with 10 bases in between. Germline assignment: CDR1 SGHNT and CDR2 YYREEE (reference sequence). The CDR3 has 15 residues. CDR3 sequence: CASSLEGSFGNTIYF. CDR3 nucleotide sequence: TGTGCCAGCAGCTTGGAGGGCAGCTTTGGAAACACCATATATTTT.

This clone was seen only a few times. The V call is TRBV2, the J call TRBJ1-5; D not certain. Germline V gene data show CDR1 as SNHLY and CDR2 as FYNNEI. Trimming shortened V by 3 bases and J by 0 bases, and 9 bases separated the two germline ends. This CDR3 contains 15 residues. The CDR3 nucleotides are TGTGCCAGCAGTGAGGGCAGACATAGCAATCAGCCCCAGCATTTT. It yields the protein CASSEGRHSNQPQHF.

The genes are TRBV18 and TRBJ2-2; TRBD1 aligns across 9 bases. The CDR3 totals 15 residues. The ends lost 0 bases at V and 8 bases at J; junction bases unmatched: 4. CDR1 is KGHSH, CDR2 LQKENI, per germline. The CDR3 loop is CASSPPNRGQGELFF. The CDR3 DNA follows: TGTGCCAGCTCACCACCGAACAGGGGGCAAGGGGAGCTGTTTTTT.

CDR3 in DNA: TGTGCCAGCACCGGAAGCGGGGGTCTGAATCAGCCCCAGCATTTT. As protein: CASTGSGGLNQPQHF. The V gene is TRBV5-6, the J gene TRBJ1-5; tentatively, D is TRBD1 (5 bases). V was shortened by 6 bases and J by 4 bases, with 17 bases between the two germline ends. Per germline, CDR1 SGHDT and CDR2 YYEEEE. The CDR3 sequence is 15 residues long.

Only one count was recorded for this clone. The DNA is left out, because the CDR3 cannot be placed on it with certainty; the CDR3 is given as TCRdb lists it. V gene TRBV21-1 combines with J gene TRBJ2-6. TRBV21-1 is a known pseudogene. The CDR3 is 15 amino acids long, termini counted. Here the CDR3 reads CASRGVASGANVLTF.

This clone came up once. Written as DNA, the CDR3 is TGTGCCAGCAGCGGAAGGAGGGAGGGCGAGGGGGAGCAGTTCTTC. This translates into CASSGRREGEGEQFF. The V gene is TRBV7-2, the J gene TRBJ2-1; 7 bases line up with TRBD2. This CDR3 comprises 15 residues. Looked up from germline, CDR1 is SGHTA and CDR2 is FQGNSA. With 5 bases clipped from V and 10 bases from J, the junction kept 14 bases outside the gene matches.

V and J are TRBV7-9 and TRBJ2-1, with D possibly being TRBD2 (5 bases). The CDR3 sequence is 12 residues long. Trimming removed 5 bases at V and 7 bases at J, with 9 bases between. Germline loops: CDR1 SEHNR, CDR2 FQNEAQ (reference sequence). The CDR3 DNA reads as TGTGCCAGCAGCGGACTGGGAAATGAGCAGTTCTTC. Its translation: CASSGLGNEQFF. Full variable domain (outside the CDR3, taken from reference TRBV7-9 and TRBJ2-1): DTGVSQNPRHKITKRGQNVTFRCDPISEHNRLYWYRQTLGQGPEFLTYFQNEAQLEKSRLLSDRFSAERPKGSFSTLEIQRTEQGDSAMYLCASSGLGNEQFFGPGTRLTVL.

The rearrangement uses TRBV3-1 (or the pseudogene TRBV3-2) and TRBJ1-5, with a tentative D call TRBD1 (5 bases). This CDR3 spans 15 amino acids. Trimming pared 4 bases from V and 2 bases from J, leaving 12 bases between. CDR1 and CDR2 (germline): LGHDT, YNNKEL (reference sequence). The CDR3: CASSPGPRGNQPQHF. CDR3 coding DNA: TGTGCCAGCAGCCCGGGACCGAGAGGCAATCAGCCCCAGCATTTT.

CDR3 sequence (DNA): TGTGCAAGTCGCTTAGGGGGGAATGAGCAGTTCTTC. Translation: CASRLGGNEQFF. The chain links TRBV12-2 to TRBJ2-1. TRBV12-2 is an annotated pseudogene. The CDR3 has 12 residues.

About this clone itself: One junction end does not reproduce the germline sequence, and a read error may be involved. This sequence joins TRBV5-1 and TRBJ2-1; D is possibly TRBD1 (6 bases). The CDR3 length is 15 residues. The germline V gene encodes CDR1 SGHRS and CDR2 YFSETQ. CDR3 sequence reads: CASSLDSYPYNEQFF. The CDR3 region has the DNA TGCGCCAGCAGCCTGGACAGTTATCCCTATAATGAGCAGTTCTTC.

V and J are TRBV6-1 and TRBJ2-1, with D maybe TRBD1 (5 bases). Trimming left V 2 bases short and J 0 bases short, with 14 bases between. The CDR3 runs to 17 residues. Per germline, CDR1 MNHNS and CDR2 SASEGT. The CDR3 nucleotides are TGTGCCAGCAGTGAATATGGGGCTGTTAGCTCCTACAATGAGCAGTTCTTC. Protein product: CASSEYGAVSSYNEQFF.

The chain employs TRBV7-3 and TRBJ2-5; 9 bases line up with TRBD1. Germline V gene sequence: CDR1 SGHTA, CDR2 FQGTGA. The CDR3 has 14 amino acids. V was clipped by 0 bases and J by 5 bases; unmatched bases: 1. CDR3 DNA: TGTGCCAGCAGCTTAACCGGACAGGGGGAGACCCAGTACTTC. It codes for CASSLTGQGETQYF.

The rearrangement links TRBV27 to TRBJ1-1; no clear D. The CDR3 is 13 residues long. V was shortened by 3 bases and J by 1 base, with 6 bases between the two germline ends. The V gene's germline CDR1 is MNHEY and CDR2 SMNVEV (reference sequence). CDR3 coding DNA: TGTGCCAGCAGTTTGCAGGAGAACACTGAAGCTTTCTTT. It encodes CASSLQENTEAFF.

The V call is TRBV5-1, the J call TRBJ2-1; 8 positions match TRBD2. Germline lookup yields CDR1 SGHRS and CDR2 YFSETQ. CDR3 length: 17 amino acids. V lost 4 bases to trimming and J lost 3 bases; unmatched junction nucleotides: 12. The CDR3 region has the DNA TGCGCCAGCAGCCCCGGACTAGCACCCATCCACTACAATGAGCAGTTCTTC. It translates to CASSPGLAPIHYNEQFF.

This clone appeared a few times. The chain links TRBV5-1 to TRBJ2-5, with D perhaps matching TRBD1 (6 bases). CDR3 length: 14 residues. The ends were cut back, 1 base at V and 5 bases at J, with 12 bases in the middle. The germline V gene has CDR1 SGHRS and CDR2 YFSETQ. CDR3 in DNA: TGCGCCAGCAGCTTGATCCCAGGGGACGAGACCCAGTACTTC. This translates into CASSLIPGDETQYF.

This chain connects TRBV27 to TRBJ1-4; 7 bases map to TRBD1. Germline values: CDR1 MNHEY, CDR2 SMNVEV (reference sequence). Germline trimming cut 2 bases from V and 7 bases from J; bases unmatched to any gene: 10. The CDR3 covers 16 residues. The CDR3 region is CASSLRRAGGVEKLFF. For the CDR3, the DNA is TGTGCCAGCAGTTTAAGGAGGGCAGGGGGAGTTGAAAAACTGTTTTTT.

J is TRBJ2-3 and V is TRBV4-1, with D possibly TRBD2 on 6 matching bases. V lost 5 bases, J lost 4 bases, and 16 bases lay in between. In germline, CDR1 is MGHRA, CDR2 YSYEKL. The CDR3 spans 15 residues. CDR3 amino acids: CASSKAGQVPDTQYF. As DNA, the CDR3 is TGCGCCAGCAGCAAGGCGGGGCAGGTTCCAGATACGCAGTATTTT.

The chain employs TRBV2 and TRBJ1-5; D is unclear. Germline V CDR1 and CDR2: SNHLY, FYNNEI. The V and J ends lost 3 bases and 2 bases respectively, with 11 bases between them. This CDR3 is 15 amino acids long. CDR3 DNA: TGTGCCAGCAGTGATCCCACTCGCGGCAATCAGCCCCAGCATTTT. Residues: CASSDPTRGNQPQHF.

The chain is built from TRBV30 and TRBJ1-3, with D possibly matching TRBD1 (6 bases). Trimming removed 2 bases from V and 2 bases from J, with 10 bases in between. The germline CDR1 and CDR2 sequences are GTSNPN and SVGIG (reference sequence). This CDR3 region has 14 residues. CDR3 bases: TGTGCCTGGAGTAAGGGGGAGGCTGGAAACACCATATATTTT. Amino acid sequence: CAWSKGEAGNTIYF.

The chain carries TRBV27 and TRBJ2-1, with D unresolved. Looked up from germline, CDR1 is MNHEY and CDR2 is SMNVEV (reference sequence). The ends were cut back, 6 bases at V and 0 bases at J, with 12 bases in the middle. The CDR3 runs to 15 residues. The CDR3 region is CASSPVFSSYNEQFF. CDR3 DNA: TGTGCCAGCAGCCCTGTTTTTAGCTCCTACAATGAGCAGTTCTTC.

This sequence joins TRBV7-8 and TRBJ2-7; the match to TRBD1 covers 8 bases. Per the germline V gene, CDR1 is SGHVS and CDR2 is FQNEAQ. Trimming cost V 5 bases and J 3 bases; bases outside gene matches: 12. The CDR3 runs to 16 residues. CDR3 in DNA: TGTGCCAGCAGCCCAGAGGTGGGGGACAGGTTCTACGAGCAGTACTTC. Its protein is CASSPEVGDRFYEQYF.

The chain joins TRBV9 to TRBJ2-7; D is possibly TRBD1 or TRBD2 (6 bases each). V lost 4 bases and J 4 bases, leaving 18 bases between the germline ends. Germline V lookup: CDR1 SGDLS, CDR2 YYNGEE. This CDR3 contains 15 residues. Written as DNA, the CDR3 is TGTGCCAGCAGCCTTTCCTCCGGAGGGGGATACGAGCAGTACTTC. Amino acids: CASSLSSGGGYEQYF.

The rearrangement joins TRBV15 to TRBJ2-7; D remains ambiguous. In germline, CDR1 is LNHNV, CDR2 YYDKDF (reference sequence). Trimming removed 5 bases from V and 5 bases from J, with 16 bases in between. The CDR3 extends over 14 amino acids. CDR3 residues: CATSLNTPSDEQYF. CDR3 DNA sequence: TGTGCCACCAGCTTGAACACCCCCTCGGACGAGCAGTACTTC. Full variable domain (outside the CDR3, taken from reference TRBV15 and TRBJ2-7): DAMVIQNPRYQVTQFGKPVTLSCSQTLNHNVMYWYQQKSSQAPKLLFHYYDKDFNNEADTPDNFQSRRPNTSFCFLDIRSPGLGDTAMYLCATSLNTPSDEQYFGPGTRLTVT.

The CDR3 is CASSQGGGAGELFF. CDR3 bases: TGTGCCAGCAGCCAAGGGGGAGGTGCCGGGGAGCTGTTTTTT. The chain recombines TRBV3-1 (or the pseudogene TRBV3-2) with TRBJ2-2; D is possibly TRBD2 (6 bases). V lost 1 base and J lost 6, with 9 bases in between. This CDR3 comprises 14 residues. The germline V gene has CDR1 LGHDT and CDR2 YNNKEL (reference sequence).

This chain connects TRBV6-5 to TRBJ1-3; a possible D gene is TRBD1 (5 bases). The CDR3 loop spans 16 amino acids. V dropped 0 bases and J dropped 8 bases, with 17 bases sitting between them. Germline V CDR1 and CDR2: MNHEY, SVGAGI. Written as DNA, the CDR3 is TGTGCCAGCAGTTACTCAAAGGGACTCTTGTCCGACACCATATATTTT. The encoded protein is CASSYSKGLLSDTIYF.

The rearrangement links TRBV1 to TRBJ2-5. TRBV1 is tagged as a pseudogene. This CDR3 is 14 amino acids long. The CDR3 DNA is TGCACCAGCAGCCCGGAATCTCGATTACGGACCCAGTACTTC. It yields the protein CTSSPESRLRTQYF.